These T cell receptor beta chains were read from a single sample in a study of technical replicates of blood from a handful of donors. Profiled with immunoSEQ multiplex PCR; TCRdb holds only in-frame clones, not every one. This table has about 100,000 clones, approximately 95% appearing once. Sequencing was done on a sample of T cells isolated from PBMCs. The source is a human donor in good health. Both conserved end residues are part of each CDR3. A D gene is named only where the DNA matches it firmly. Clone sizes are given selectively: once, few, many, or a class where the clone is expanded.

>NA|TRBV6-1|TRBJ1-1|NA
CASSGRGGNTEAFF
TGTGCCAGCAGTGGCCGAGGGGGAAACACTGAAGCTTTCTTT
>NA|TRBV7-8|TRBJ1-1|NA
CASLQLHTEAFF
TGTGCCAGTCTACAGTTACACACTGAAGCTTTCTTT
>TRBD1|TRBV10-3|TRBJ2-3|NA
CAISGQGALDTQYF
TGTGCCATCAGCGGACAGGGGGCCCTTGATACGCAGTATTTT
>TRBD1|TRBV5-1|TRBJ2-7|NA
CASSSGTGDLRYEQYF
TGCGCCAGCAGCTCCGGGACAGGGGACCTTCGGTATGAGCAGTACTTC
>NA|TRBV4-2|TRBJ1-1|once
CASSQDQVTDEAFF
TGTGCCAGCAGCCAAGATCAGGTAACCGATGAAGCTTTCTTT
>NA|TRBV10-3|TRBJ2-5|NA
CAISESSFFGQETQYF
TGTGCCATCAGTGAGTCGAGTTTTTTTGGTCAAGAGACCCAGTACTTC
>NA|TRBV18|TRBJ2-1|NA
CASSPSGYWNNEQFF
TGTGCCAGCTCACCATCGGGTTATTGGAACAATGAGCAGTTCTTC
>TRBD1|TRBV28|TRBJ2-1|NA
CASSYPLQGLEFF
TGTGCCAGCAGTTATCCCCTACAGGGGTTAGAGTTCTTC
>NA|TRBV15|TRBJ1-1|NA
CATSRDNWYGEAFF
TGTGCCACCAGCAGAGATAACTGGTATGGTGAAGCTTTCTTT
>NA|TRBV19|TRBJ2-1|NA
CASRPEQYRSYNEQFF
TGTGCCAGTAGACCGGAACAGTATCGCTCCTACAATGAGCAGTTCTTC
>TRBD1|TRBV18|TRBJ1-1|NA
CASSPVGTDKFTEAFF
TGTGCCAGCTCACCCGTTGGGACAGACAAATTCACTGAAGCTTTCTTT
>TRBD1|TRBV2|TRBJ1-1|NA
CASSGDRGSAAFF
TGTGCCAGCAGTGGGGACAGAGGGTCCGCAGCTTTCTTT
>TRBD2|TRBV9|TRBJ2-1|NA
CASSVVLGLAGGSYNEQFF
TGTGCCAGCAGCGTAGTTCTGGGACTAGCGGGAGGGTCCTACAATGAGCAGTTCTTC
>TRBD2|TRBV28|TRBJ2-3|once
CASSSILAGGGTDTQYF
TGTGCCAGCAGCTCTATCCTAGCGGGAGGGGGCACAGATACGCAGTATTTT
>TRBD1|TRBV19|TRBJ2-7|NA
CASSIWGQGYEQYF
TGTGCCAGTAGTATTTGGGGACAGGGCTACGAGCAGTACTTC
>NA|TRBV13|TRBJ2-5|NA
CASSFRGPPGETQYF
TGTGCCAGCAGCTTTAGAGGCCCACCGGGGGAGACCCAGTACTTC
>NA|TRBV4-1|TRBJ2-6|NA
CASSHARGGVSSGANVLTF
TGCGCCAGCAGCCACGCCCGTGGAGGGGTCAGCTCTGGGGCCAACGTCCTGACTTTC
>NA|TRBV11-2|TRBJ2-3|once
CASSPRGTDTQYF
TGTGCCAGCAGCCCCCGGGGCACAGATACGCAGTATTTT
>NA|TRBV11-2|TRBJ1-1|NA
CASSPKSGQWSTEAFF
TGTGCCAGCAGCCCAAAGTCCGGACAGTGGAGCACTGAAGCTTTCTTT
>TRBD2|TRBV2|TRBJ2-7|once
CASRPTSGGDEQYF
TGTGCCAGCAGGCCGACTAGCGGGGGCGACGAGCAGTACTTC
>NA|TRBV4-1|TRBJ1-2|NA
CASSHGGSSYGYTF
TGCGCCAGCAGCCACGGGGGTTCTTCCTATGGCTACACCTTC
>NA|TRBV27|TRBJ2-1|NA
CASSLGQIRSYNEQFF
TGTGCCAGCAGTTTAGGACAGATACGCTCCTACAATGAGCAGTTCTTC
>NA|TRBV21-1|TRBJ2-7|NA
CASSKLWYGSKWEQYF
TGTGCCAGCAGCAAATTATGGTACGGGAGTAAGTGGGAGCAGTACTTC
>TRBD1|TRBV7-8|TRBJ2-7|NA
CASSLGDRETYEQYF
TGTGCCAGCAGCTTGGGGGACAGGGAGACCTACGAGCAGTACTTC
>TRBD2|TRBV2|TRBJ2-4|NA
CASRRTSGSYAKNIQYF
TGTGCCAGCAGGCGGACTAGCGGGAGTTACGCCAAAAACATTCAGTACTTC
>TRBD2|TRBV2|TRBJ2-3|NA
CASSGLAASRGTQYF
TGTGCCAGCAGTGGGCTAGCGGCGAGTCGAGGGACGCAGTATTTT
>NA|TRBV2|TRBJ2-7|NA
CASSASEVPYEQYF
TGTGCCAGCAGTGCTAGCGAGGTCCCCTACGAGCAGTACTTC
>TRBD2|TRBV4-2|TRBJ2-7|NA
CASSQGLAGVYEQYF
TGTGCCAGCAGTCAGGGACTAGCGGGAGTATACGAGCAGTACTTC
>NA|TRBV6-1|TRBJ1-5|once
CASSEVQSNQPQHF
TGTGCCAGCAGTGAGGTACAGTCCAATCAGCCCCAGCATTTT
>TRBD2|TRBV18|TRBJ2-7|NA
CASSPTGGLAEQYF
TGTGCCAGCTCACCAACGGGAGGCTTAGCCGAGCAGTACTTC
>NA|TRBV19|TRBJ1-5|NA
CASSLSGLSNQPQHF
TGTGCCAGTAGTTTATCCGGTCTTAGCAATCAGCCCCAGCATTTT
>TRBD1|TRBV6-4|TRBJ2-1|NA
CASSDGRDRGVDEQFF
TGTGCCAGCAGTGATGGGAGGGACAGGGGGGTTGATGAGCAGTTCTTC
>NA|TRBV6-4|TRBJ2-1|NA
CASSVNSGTYNEQFF
TGTGCCAGCAGTGTTAATAGCGGCACCTACAATGAGCAGTTCTTC
>NA|TRBV6-5|TRBJ2-7|once
CASSYSRTTYEQYF
TGTGCCAGCAGTTATTCCCGGACAACCTACGAGCAGTACTTC
>NA|TRBV20-1|TRBJ2-1|few
CSARRDNEQFF
TGCAGTGCTAGGCGGGACAATGAGCAGTTCTTC
>NA|TRBV19|TRBJ1-1|NA
CASTPGMAMNTEAFF
TGTGCCTCCACTCCAGGGATGGCCATGAACACTGAAGCTTTCTTT
>TRBD2|TRBV11-2|TRBJ2-5|NA
CASSSTSGRGYF
TGTGCCAGCAGCTCAACTAGCGGGAGAGGGTACTTC
>TRBD2|TRBV25-1|TRBJ2-7|NA
CASSEPLAGAYEQYF
TGTGCCAGCAGTGAACCTTTAGCGGGAGCCTACGAGCAGTACTTC
>TRBD2|TRBV4-1|TRBJ2-3|NA
CASSQGLADLPTDTQYF
TGCGCCAGCAGCCAAGGTCTAGCGGACCTTCCCACAGATACGCAGTATTTT
>TRBD1|TRBV5-1|TRBJ2-5|NA
CASSLGVGQGVQETQYF
TGCGCCAGCAGCCTGGGGGTAGGACAGGGGGTACAAGAGACCCAGTACTTC
>NA|TRBV4-1|TRBJ2-1|once
CASSQQGNEQFF
TGCGCCAGCAGCCAACAGGGCAATGAGCAGTTCTTC
>NA|TRBV10-3|TRBJ2-7|few
CAISDTYEQYF
TGTGCCATCAGCGACACGTACGAGCAGTACTTC
>TRBD1|TRBV11-3|TRBJ2-7|NA
CASSLDLPLIGQVKEQYF
TGTGCCAGCAGCTTAGATCTCCCCCTAATCGGACAGGTTAAAGAGCAGTACTTC
>NA|TRBV4-2|TRBJ2-7|NA
CASSQAASGAYEQYF
TGTGCCAGCAGCCAAGCCGCCTCGGGTGCCTACGAGCAGTACTTC
>TRBD1|TRBV7-9|TRBJ2-7|NA
CASSRNYRGRRYEQYF
TGTGCCAGCAGCCGAAATTACAGGGGGCGTAGGTACGAGCAGTACTTC
>TRBD1|TRBV19|TRBJ1-1|NA
CASSPLTGGNTEAFF
TGTGCCAGTAGTCCCCTGACAGGGGGGAACACTGAAGCTTTCTTT
>NA|TRBV7-8|TRBJ1-1|once
CASSFSNTEAFF
TGTGCCAGCAGCTTTAGCAACACTGAAGCTTTCTTT
>NA|TRBV11-2|TRBJ1-2|NA
CASSGSRGWGAYGYTF
TGTGCCAGCAGCGGGAGCAGAGGGTGGGGAGCCTATGGCTACACCTTC
>NA|TRBV28|TRBJ2-7|NA
CASSLTQATYEQYF
TGTGCCAGCAGTTTGACACAGGCTACCTACGAGCAGTACTTC
>NA|TRBV7-8|TRBJ1-5|NA
CASSLRDQPQHF
TGTGCCAGCAGCTTGAGGGATCAGCCCCAGCATTTT
>NA|TRBV2|TRBJ2-5|NA
CASSEAPRAQETQYF
TGTGCCAGCAGTGAAGCCCCCAGGGCCCAAGAGACCCAGTACTTC
>TRBD2|TRBV7-2|TRBJ2-1|NA
CASSPRTSGTNEQFF
TGTGCCAGCAGCCCCCGGACTAGCGGGACCAATGAGCAGTTCTTC
>NA|TRBV7-8|TRBJ2-1|NA
CASRSYNEQFF
TGTGCCAGCCGTTCCTACAATGAGCAGTTCTTC
>NA|TRBV2|TRBJ1-1|NA
CASREMGGNTEAFF
TGTGCCAGCAGAGAGATGGGGGGGAACACTGAAGCTTTCTTT
>NA|TRBV5-4|TRBJ2-2|NA
CASSPGQNTGELFF
TGTGCCAGCAGCCCCGGACAGAACACCGGGGAGCTGTTTTTT